This T cell receptor (beta chain) derives from a study of chemoradiotherapy in HPV16-positive cancers. On the study more broadly: Candidate HPV-specific T-cell clones and common TCR motifs came from functional assays in a couple of HPV16-positive patients.

About this clone itself: Its antigen is currently unknown.

TCRdb's table, derived via immunoSEQ multiplex PCR, lists solely in-frame clones and lacks some. The sample has roughly 34,000 clones, about 86% seen once. Study-wide results and caveats: During treatment, candidate HPV-specific clones and E7-related motifs expanded in tumor. For HPV16-positive patients, expanding HPV-responsive T cells associated with longer recurrence-free survival.

Over chemoradiotherapy, repertoires were sampled more than once. Germline-derived CDR1 and CDR2 are SGHRS and YFSETQ. The CDR3 spans 18 residues. Trimming shortened V by 3 bases and J by 0 bases, and 22 bases separated the two germline ends. The sample in question was blood, obtained from a patient who underwent chemoradiotherapy. The chain couples TRBV5-1 to TRBJ2-7; possibly TRBD2 for D (6 bases). The clonotype was recovered from a human donor with HPV-associated anogenital cancer. CDR3 loop: CASSSETRLNSGSYEQYF. CDR3 DNA sequence: TGCGCCAGCAGCTCAGAAACGCGCCTGAATAGCGGCTCCTACGAGCAGTACTTC.